These T cell receptor beta chains were read from a single sample in a study of CD8 T cells in ankylosing spondylitis. TCRdb called the 5' RACE reads again in MiXCR, with one record for every CDR3 protein. The sample lists under 150,000 distinct CDR3 sequences; roughly 9% were seen once. Material: blood, either unsorted or a sorted T cell fraction (not recorded which). The receptors come from a male donor with ankylosing spondylitis or in good health (not recorded which). Each CDR3 is given with its conserved first and last residue. Each record gives: J gene, V gene, clone size, D gene, CDR3 DNA, CDR3 protein. A D gene is named only where the DNA matches it firmly. Clone sizes are given selectively: once, few, many, or a class where the clone is expanded.

j_gene: TRBJ1-6; v_gene: TRBV11-2; abundance: few; d_gene: -; CDR3nt: TGTGCCAGCAGCGAGCGGCGGGCGGTGACGATCTATAATTCACCCCTCCACTTT; CDR3aa: CASSERRAVTIYNSPLHF
j_gene: TRBJ2-7; v_gene: TRBV6-1; abundance: -; d_gene: TRBD2; CDR3nt: TGTGCCAGCAGCCTAAGCGGGAGGGCCGGTGAGCAGTACTTC; CDR3aa: CASSLSGRAGEQYF
j_gene: TRBJ2-7; v_gene: TRBV29-1; abundance: -; d_gene: -; CDR3nt: TGCAGCGTTAAAAGCCGGAACCAGCAGTACTTC; CDR3aa: CSVKSRNQQYF
j_gene: TRBJ2-5; v_gene: TRBV5-1; abundance: many; d_gene: TRBD2; CDR3nt: TGCGCCAGCAGCTTAACGACTAGCGGGAGGAACCAAGAGACCCAGTACTTC; CDR3aa: CASSLTTSGRNQETQYF
j_gene: TRBJ1-5; v_gene: TRBV20-1; abundance: few; d_gene: -; CDR3nt: TGCAGTGCCCAGGGTGGCAATCAGCCCCAGCATTTT; CDR3aa: CSAQGGNQPQHF
j_gene: TRBJ1-4; v_gene: TRBV7-2; abundance: many; d_gene: TRBD1; CDR3nt: TGTGCCAGCAGCGAACCCGGGACAGGGAACGAAAAACTGTTTTTT; CDR3aa: CASSEPGTGNEKLFF
j_gene: TRBJ2-3; v_gene: TRBV2; abundance: -; d_gene: TRBD1; CDR3nt: TGTGCCAGCAGTGAACTGGACAGGGGCACAGATACGCAGTATTTT; CDR3aa: CASSELDRGTDTQYF
j_gene: TRBJ1-6; v_gene: TRBV7-2; abundance: many; d_gene: TRBD1; CDR3nt: TGTGCCAGCAGGCAACCGGGACAGAGGAGTTCTCCCCTCCACTTT; CDR3aa: CASRQPGQRSSPLHF
j_gene: TRBJ1-6; v_gene: TRBV20-1; abundance: many; d_gene: -; CDR3nt: TGCAGTGCTAGTACAGTCAGTCGACCCTCCTATAATTCACCCCTCCACTTT; CDR3aa: CSASTVSRPSYNSPLHF
j_gene: TRBJ2-7; v_gene: TRBV28; abundance: -; d_gene: -; CDR3nt: TGTGCCAGCAGTGACCCGGGATTAGCCAGCTACGAGCAGTACTTC; CDR3aa: CASSDPGLASYEQYF
j_gene: TRBJ2-3; v_gene: TRBV5-8; abundance: -; d_gene: TRBD2; CDR3nt: TGTGCCAGCAGCTCGGGACTAGCGGGAGTCAACACAGATACGCAGTATTTT; CDR3aa: CASSSGLAGVNTDTQYF
j_gene: TRBJ2-4; v_gene: TRBV7-9; abundance: many; d_gene: -; CDR3nt: TGTGCCAGCAGCTACGGGACCGTCCTAGCCAAAAACATTCAGTACTTC; CDR3aa: CASSYGTVLAKNIQYF
j_gene: TRBJ2-3; v_gene: TRBV5-1; abundance: many; d_gene: -; CDR3nt: TGCGCCAGCAGCTTGGAAGGGGGGGATACGCAGTATTTT; CDR3aa: CASSLEGGDTQYF
j_gene: TRBJ2-7; v_gene: TRBV12-3/TRBV12-4; abundance: many; d_gene: -; CDR3nt: TGTGCCAGCAGTTTAATGGGGGGCTCCTCCTACGAGCAGTACTTC; CDR3aa: CASSLMGGSSYEQYF
j_gene: TRBJ1-6; v_gene: TRBV20-1; abundance: few; d_gene: -; CDR3nt: TGCAGTGCCGACCAGGAATTGAGTTCACCCCTCCACTTT; CDR3aa: CSADQELSSPLHF
j_gene: TRBJ2-3; v_gene: TRBV4-1; abundance: few; d_gene: TRBD2; CDR3nt: TGCGCCAGCAGCCAAACCCCGGGACTAGCGGGAGATACGCAGTATTTT; CDR3aa: CASSQTPGLAGDTQYF
j_gene: TRBJ2-2; v_gene: TRBV5-1; abundance: many; d_gene: TRBD1; CDR3nt: TGCGCCAGCAGCTTGATTGGGACAGGGGTCACCGGGGAGCTGTTTTTT; CDR3aa: CASSLIGTGVTGELFF
j_gene: TRBJ2-1; v_gene: TRBV6-1; abundance: many; d_gene: TRBD2; CDR3nt: TGTGCCAGCAGTCGGACTAGCGGGCTGTCGGCCGATGAGCAGTTCTTC; CDR3aa: CASSRTSGLSADEQFF
j_gene: TRBJ2-5; v_gene: TRBV20-1; abundance: -; d_gene: TRBD2; CDR3nt: TGCAGTGCTAGGGTTTTAGCGGGAGTGACGGAAGAGACCCAGTACTTC; CDR3aa: CSARVLAGVTEETQYF
j_gene: TRBJ2-7; v_gene: TRBV18; abundance: many; d_gene: -; CDR3nt: TGTGCCAGCTCACCCAACTACTACGAGCAGTACTTC; CDR3aa: CASSPNYYEQYF
j_gene: TRBJ2-3; v_gene: TRBV12-3/TRBV12-4; abundance: many; d_gene: -; CDR3nt: TGTGCCAGCAGTTTTTCGTCTCGGCCAGATACGCAGTATTTT; CDR3aa: CASSFSSRPDTQYF
j_gene: TRBJ2-3; v_gene: TRBV20-1; abundance: many; d_gene: -; CDR3nt: TGCAGTGCTGGTGGAGATACGCAGTATTTT; CDR3aa: CSAGGDTQYF
j_gene: TRBJ2-7; v_gene: TRBV20-1; abundance: once; d_gene: TRBD1; CDR3nt: TGCAGTACCCGACAGGGGGCGGTCTACGAGCAGTACTTC; CDR3aa: CSTRQGAVYEQYF
j_gene: TRBJ2-7; v_gene: TRBV10-2; abundance: few; d_gene: -; CDR3nt: TGCGCCAGCAGTCCACAGGGTGGTACGCTCTACGAGCAGTACTTC; CDR3aa: CASSPQGGTLYEQYF
j_gene: TRBJ1-1; v_gene: TRBV28; abundance: -; d_gene: -; CDR3nt: TGTGCCAGCAGTTCCCGGGCCGCGGTTGTGAACACTGAAGCTTTCTTT; CDR3aa: CASSSRAAVVNTEAFF
j_gene: TRBJ2-7; v_gene: TRBV28; abundance: -; d_gene: -; CDR3nt: TGTGCCAGCACTGAGGGGACCACCTACGAGCAGTACTTC; CDR3aa: CASTEGTTYEQYF
j_gene: TRBJ2-7; v_gene: TRBV7-8; abundance: many; d_gene: -; CDR3nt: TGTGCCAGCAGCTTAGGTCCGTCTAGCGATTACGAGCAGTACTTC; CDR3aa: CASSLGPSSDYEQYF
j_gene: TRBJ2-7; v_gene: TRBV12-3/TRBV12-4; abundance: -; d_gene: TRBD2; CDR3nt: TGTGCCAGCAGTTTAGGCGGGAGACCCTTCTCCGAGCAGTACTTC; CDR3aa: CASSLGGRPFSEQYF
j_gene: TRBJ1-6; v_gene: TRBV5-1; abundance: many; d_gene: -; CDR3nt: TGCGCCAGCAGCTTGTACGGTTTTAATTCACCCCTCCACTTT; CDR3aa: CASSLYGFNSPLHF
j_gene: TRBJ1-2; v_gene: TRBV28; abundance: many; d_gene: TRBD1; CDR3nt: TGTGCCAGCAGTCCCGGACAGGGAAGGGTTAGGGGCTACACCTTC; CDR3aa: CASSPGQGRVRGYTF
j_gene: TRBJ2-5; v_gene: TRBV5-5; abundance: -; d_gene: TRBD2; CDR3nt: TGTGCCAGCAGCTTGACATTTAGCGGGTTGGAGACCCAGTACTTC; CDR3aa: CASSLTFSGLETQYF
j_gene: TRBJ2-3; v_gene: TRBV12-3/TRBV12-4; abundance: many; d_gene: -; CDR3nt: TGTGCCAGCAGCCCAACGGGGGGCGGGTCGCGCACAGATACGCAGTATTTT; CDR3aa: CASSPTGGGSRTDTQYF
j_gene: TRBJ2-5; v_gene: TRBV7-2; abundance: -; d_gene: TRBD1; CDR3nt: TGTGCCAGCAGCTTATCCGGACAGGGGGAGACCCAGTACTTC; CDR3aa: CASSLSGQGETQYF
j_gene: TRBJ2-1; v_gene: TRBV12-3/TRBV12-4; abundance: many; d_gene: -; CDR3nt: TGTGCCAGCAGGCAGACGTGGGAGCAGTTCTTC; CDR3aa: CASRQTWEQFF
j_gene: TRBJ2-1; v_gene: TRBV7-2; abundance: few; d_gene: -; CDR3nt: TGTGCCAGCAGCTTAGCGATCGCGGGTGAGCAGTTCTTC; CDR3aa: CASSLAIAGEQFF
j_gene: TRBJ2-1; v_gene: TRBV4-3; abundance: -; d_gene: TRBD2; CDR3nt: TGCGCCAGCAGCCAAGATTGGCCTAGCGGGGGGGCCTACAATGAGCAGTTCTTC; CDR3aa: CASSQDWPSGGAYNEQFF
j_gene: TRBJ1-5; v_gene: TRBV20-1; abundance: many; d_gene: -; CDR3nt: TGCAGTGCTAATACCGTCACGCTTGGTAACTCTCCCGAGTGGCAGCCCCAGCATTTT; CDR3aa: CSANTVTLGNSPEWQPQHF
j_gene: TRBJ2-7; v_gene: TRBV27; abundance: many; d_gene: -; CDR3nt: TGTGCCAGCAGTTTACCCCGACTAGTCCCTAGGACCTACGAGCAGTACTTC; CDR3aa: CASSLPRLVPRTYEQYF
j_gene: TRBJ2-6; v_gene: TRBV5-1; abundance: many; d_gene: TRBD1; CDR3nt: TGCGCCAGCAGCCTCCTTGACAGGGTTGGGGCCAACGTCCTGACTTTC; CDR3aa: CASSLLDRVGANVLTF
j_gene: TRBJ1-3; v_gene: TRBV12-3/TRBV12-4; abundance: -; d_gene: -; CDR3nt: TGTGCCAGCAGTTCGGAGGGTTCCCCCTCTGGAAACACCATATATTTT; CDR3aa: CASSSEGSPSGNTIYF
j_gene: TRBJ2-1; v_gene: TRBV30; abundance: -; d_gene: TRBD1; CDR3nt: TGTGCCTGGAGTGTAGGGGACAGTCGCTACAATGAGCAGTTCTTC; CDR3aa: CAWSVGDSRYNEQFF
j_gene: TRBJ2-3; v_gene: TRBV5-6; abundance: many; d_gene: -; CDR3nt: TGTGCCAGCAGCTTGGCCCTCTCCGATACGCAGTATTTT; CDR3aa: CASSLALSDTQYF
j_gene: TRBJ2-1; v_gene: TRBV7-8; abundance: many; d_gene: TRBD1; CDR3nt: TGTGCCAGCAGCTACGGACAGGGGTACGGTGAGCAGTTCTTC; CDR3aa: CASSYGQGYGEQFF